This T cell receptor (beta chain) is drawn from a study of shared clonotypes between healthy human individuals. Splitting of each subset's genomic DNA was done evenly across several immunoSEQ plates. Produced via immunoSEQ multiplex PCR; TCRdb's table is partial and in-frame only. The data show 650,000 to 800,000 clones, with over 55% seen just once and approximately 1.7% held by the top ten. Remarks on this clone: One end of the junction is discordant with germline, which a read error may explain.

The CDR3 consists of 15 residues. The TCR comes from a woman aged 25-40 years in good health. Specimen: memory CD4+ T cells sorted from blood. Subset noted: CD45RA-negative fraction. The rearrangement joins TRBV5-3 to TRBJ1-1, with TRBD1 matching 7 bases. TRBV5-3 is an ORF; its function is uncertain. The CDR3 nucleotides read TGTGCCAGCAGCTTGGAGGGGGCTATGAACACTGAAGCTTTCTTT. Protein sequence: CASSLEGAMNTEAFF.